This entry lists 5 T cell receptor beta chains sequenced from one sample in a study of T cells in Graves' hyperthyroidism and ophthalmopathy. It was RNA transcripts that yielded the amplified TCR beta CDR3 regions. The HTBI set primed first-round TCR CDR3 RT-PCR. TCRdb independently ran MiXCR on the multiplex PCR reads; one entry per CDR3 protein. The sample lists a few hundred thousand distinct CDR3 sequences, around 13% occurring once. What was sequenced was blood. These receptor sequences come from a woman between 25 and 40 years old with Graves' ophthalmopathy.

This clonotype was found a few times. CDR3: CASSLAGQTYNSPLHF. The DNA for the CDR3 is TGCGCCAGCAGCTTGGCGGGGCAGACCTATAATTCACCCCTCCACTTT. This sequence joins TRBV5-1 and TRBJ1-6, with TRBD1 as a possible D gene (5 bases). Trimming removed 0 bases from V and 2 bases from J, with 9 bases in between. This CDR3 comprises 16 residues. Looked up from germline, CDR1 is SGHRS and CDR2 is YFSETQ.

This clonotype was seen ten or more times. The genes are TRBV30 and TRBJ2-3, with D possibly being TRBD1 (7 bases). There are 15 residues in the CDR3. CDR1 is GTSNPN, CDR2 SVGIG, per germline (reference sequence). V lost 2 bases to trimming and J lost 3 bases, with 15 bases between them. CDR3 residues: CAWSRAGGKTDTQYF. CDR3 DNA: TGTGCCTGGAGTAGGGCAGGGGGGAAGACAGATACGCAGTATTTT.

This clonotype was found many times. The chain has TRBV20-1 and TRBJ1-1; 7 bases map to TRBD1. The CDR3 runs 14 residues. Losses at the gene ends were 3 bases for V and 4 bases for J; bases not matched to a gene: 8. The germline gives CDR1 DFQATT, CDR2 SNEGSKA (reference sequence). DNA of the CDR3: TGCAGTGCTAGTGGGAGGGGGCCGGGCACTGAAGCTTTCTTT. The encoded protein is CSASGRGPGTEAFF.

The V call is TRBV9, the J call TRBJ1-1; perhaps TRBD1 as D (6 bases). Germline V gene lookup returns CDR1 SGDLS and CDR2 YYNGEE. V was cut by 0 bases and J by 4 bases, with 19 bases left in between. This CDR3 has 17 amino acids. The CDR3 DNA follows: TGTGCCAGCAGCGTAGTTGGGGGGCCCACCTCCCCCACTGAAGCTTTCTTT. It encodes CASSVVGGPTSPTEAFF.

This clonotype was seen a few times. The V and J genes are TRBV10-1 and TRBJ2-5; 11 bases line up with TRBD2. Looked up from germline, CDR1 is WNHNN and CDR2 is SYGVQD (reference sequence). The junction had 2 bases not matched to a gene; V was cut back by 2 bases and J by 3 bases. This CDR3 region has 15 residues. In DNA, the CDR3 is TGCGCCAGCAGTGAGGCTAGCGGGGGGAAAGAGACCCAGTACTTC. Amino acids: CASSEASGGKETQYF.